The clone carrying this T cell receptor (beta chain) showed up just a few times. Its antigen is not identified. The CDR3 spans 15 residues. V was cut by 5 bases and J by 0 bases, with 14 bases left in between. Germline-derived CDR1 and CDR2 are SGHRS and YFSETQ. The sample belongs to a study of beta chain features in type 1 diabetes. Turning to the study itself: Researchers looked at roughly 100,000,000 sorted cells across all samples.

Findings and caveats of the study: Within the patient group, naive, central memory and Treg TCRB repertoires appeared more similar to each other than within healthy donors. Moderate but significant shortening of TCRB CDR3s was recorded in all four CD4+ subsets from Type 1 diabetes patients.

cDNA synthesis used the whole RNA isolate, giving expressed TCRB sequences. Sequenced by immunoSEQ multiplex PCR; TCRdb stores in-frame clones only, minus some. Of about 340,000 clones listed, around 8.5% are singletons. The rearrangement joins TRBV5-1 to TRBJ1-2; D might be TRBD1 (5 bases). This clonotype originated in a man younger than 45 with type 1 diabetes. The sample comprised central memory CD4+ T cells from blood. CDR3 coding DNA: TGCGCCAGCAGTCCCGGGACCGCTACTAACTATGGCTACACCTTC. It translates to CASSPGTATNYGYTF.